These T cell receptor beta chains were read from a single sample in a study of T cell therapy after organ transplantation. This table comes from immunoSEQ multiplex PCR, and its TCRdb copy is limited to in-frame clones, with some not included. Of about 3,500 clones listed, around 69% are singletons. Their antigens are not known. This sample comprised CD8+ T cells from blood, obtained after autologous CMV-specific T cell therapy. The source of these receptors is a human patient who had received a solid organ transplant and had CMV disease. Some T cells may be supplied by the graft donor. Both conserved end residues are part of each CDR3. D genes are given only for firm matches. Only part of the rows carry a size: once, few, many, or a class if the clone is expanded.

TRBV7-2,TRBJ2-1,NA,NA,CASSPSYNEQFF,TGTGCCAGCAGCCCTTCCTACAATGAGCAGTTCTTC
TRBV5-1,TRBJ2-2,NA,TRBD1,CASSGGQGAGELFF,TGCGCCAGCAGCGGCGGACAGGGGGCCGGGGAGCTGTTTTTT
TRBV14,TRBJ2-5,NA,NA,CASSPTRDQVQETQYF,TGTGCCAGCAGCCCAACCCGGGACCAGGTACAAGAGACCCAGTACTTC
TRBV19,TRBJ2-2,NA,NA,CASSMGVTGELFF,TGTGCCAGTAGTATGGGGGTCACCGGGGAGCTGTTTTTT
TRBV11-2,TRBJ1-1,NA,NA,CASSSGPGRNTEAFF,TGTGCCAGCAGCTCCGGCCCGGGCAGGAACACTGAAGCTTTCTTT
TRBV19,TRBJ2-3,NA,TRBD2,CASSIFSGRTDTQYF,TGTGCCAGTAGTATATTCAGCGGGAGAACAGATACGCAGTATTTT
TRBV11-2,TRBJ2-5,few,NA,CASSFERLQETQYF,TGTGCCAGCAGCTTCGAAAGACTGCAAGAGACCCAGTACTTC
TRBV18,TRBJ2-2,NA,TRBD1,CASSPGQTTGELFF,TGTGCCAGCTCACCGGGACAGACCACCGGGGAGCTGTTTTTT
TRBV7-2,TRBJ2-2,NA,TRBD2,CATPGTTNTGELFF,TGTGCCACTCCCGGGACTACGAACACCGGGGAGCTGTTTTTT
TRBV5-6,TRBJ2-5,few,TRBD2,CASSHQRDRRGETQYF,TGTGCCAGCAGCCACCAGCGGGATCGCCGGGGAGAGACCCAGTACTTC
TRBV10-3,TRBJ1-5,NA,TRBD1,CAISPAGTDSNQPQHF,TGTGCCATCAGTCCGGCGGGGACAGATAGCAATCAGCCCCAGCATTTT
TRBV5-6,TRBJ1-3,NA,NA,CASSLEGSGNTIYF,TGTGCCAGCAGCTTGGAAGGGTCAGGAAACACCATATATTTT
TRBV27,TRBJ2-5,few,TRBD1,CASSLAQGAGVTQYF,TGTGCCAGCAGTTTAGCCCAGGGGGCCGGGGTGACCCAGTACTTC
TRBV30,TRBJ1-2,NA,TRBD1,CAWSGGTGRFYGYTF,TGTGCCTGGAGTGGGGGGACAGGACGCTTCTATGGCTACACCTTC
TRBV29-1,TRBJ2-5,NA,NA,CSVGAWAEGETQYF,TGCAGCGTTGGGGCGTGGGCCGAGGGGGAGACCCAGTACTTC
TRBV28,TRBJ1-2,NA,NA,CASSPPLGGTLGYTF,TGTGCCAGCAGTCCCCCCTTAGGAGGGACCTTGGGCTACACCTTC
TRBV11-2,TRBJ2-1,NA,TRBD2,CASSQDREGPYNEQFF,TGTGCCAGCAGCCAAGACCGGGAGGGCCCCTACAATGAGCAGTTCTTC
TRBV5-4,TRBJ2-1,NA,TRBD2,CASSQDREGPYNEQFF,TGTGCCAGCAGCCAAGACCGGGAGGGCCCCTACAATGAGCAGTTCTTC
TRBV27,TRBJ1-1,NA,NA,CASSRTGSTEAFF,TGTGCCAGCAGTCGTACGGGGAGTACTGAAGCTTTCTTT
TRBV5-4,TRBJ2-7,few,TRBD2,CASSLGSGVNSYEQYF,TGTGCCAGCAGCTTGGGTAGCGGGGTTAACTCCTACGAGCAGTACTTC
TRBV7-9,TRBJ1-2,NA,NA,CAINSGTPGYGYTF,TGTGCCATAAACTCCGGGACCCCCGGGTATGGCTACACCTTC
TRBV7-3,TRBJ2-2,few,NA,CASSSSTPPNTGELFF,TGTGCCAGCAGCTCTTCGACTCCTCCGAACACCGGGGAGCTGTTTTTT
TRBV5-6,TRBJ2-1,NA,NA,CASSLGGDPGNNEQFF,TGTGCCAGCAGCTTGGGTGGGGACCCCGGGAACAATGAGCAGTTCTTC
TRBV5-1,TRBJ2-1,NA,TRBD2,CASSWTSSSYNEQFF,TGCGCCAGCAGCTGGACTAGCAGCTCCTACAATGAGCAGTTCTTC
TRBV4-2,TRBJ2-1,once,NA,CASSLQDLRSSYNEQFF,TGTGCCAGCAGCCTCCAGGACCTCCGAAGCTCCTACAATGAGCAGTTCTTC
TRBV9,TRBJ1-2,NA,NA,CASSADRPSLANYGYTF,TGTGCCAGCAGTGCCGACAGGCCATCTCTAGCTAACTATGGCTACACCTTC
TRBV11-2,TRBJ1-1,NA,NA,CASSLAYQGLNTEAFF,TGTGCCAGCAGCTTAGCCTACCAGGGGCTGAACACTGAAGCTTTCTTT
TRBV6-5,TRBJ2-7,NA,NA,CASSPAGLPLYEQYF,TGTGCCAGCAGCCCTGCGGGACTGCCCCTCTACGAGCAGTACTTC
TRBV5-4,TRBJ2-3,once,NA,CASSARLRGRVTDTQYF,TGTGCCAGCAGCGCCCGCCTCCGGGGACGTGTCACAGATACGCAGTATTTT
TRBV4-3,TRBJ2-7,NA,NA,CASSSRLGSSYEQYF,TGCGCCAGCAGCTCGAGACTGGGGAGCTCCTACGAGCAGTACTTC
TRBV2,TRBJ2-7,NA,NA,CASSQSEGALSYEQYF,TGTGCCAGCAGCCAATCTGAGGGAGCCCTCTCCTACGAGCAGTACTTC
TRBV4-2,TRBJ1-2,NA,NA,CASSPLGGEENYGYTF,TGTGCCAGCAGCCCACTAGGGGGGGAGGAGAACTATGGCTACACCTTC
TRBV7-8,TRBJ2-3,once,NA,CASSLVGRGTDTQYF,TGTGCCAGCAGCTTAGTCGGCAGGGGCACAGATACGCAGTATTTT
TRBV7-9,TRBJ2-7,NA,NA,CASSSDTLPYEQYF,TGTGCCAGCAGCTCGGACACCCTTCCCTACGAGCAGTACTTC
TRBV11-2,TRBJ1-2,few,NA,CASSLLTVYGYTF,TGTGCCAGCAGCTTATTGACAGTCTATGGCTACACCTTC
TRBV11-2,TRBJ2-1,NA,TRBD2,CASSLGRLGASGYYNEQFF,TGTGCCAGCAGCTTAGGCAGGCTCGGGGCTAGCGGGTATTACAATGAGCAGTTCTTC
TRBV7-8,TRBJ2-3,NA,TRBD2,CASSPPGGITDTQYF,TGTGCCAGCAGCCCGCCGGGGGGGATCACAGATACGCAGTATTTT
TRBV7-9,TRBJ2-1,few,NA,CASSLDYNNEQFF,TGTGCCAGCAGCCTCGACTACAACAATGAGCAGTTCTTC
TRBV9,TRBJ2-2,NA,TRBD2,CASRVVPAGDGGGTGELFF,TGTGCCAGCCGCGTAGTTCCCGCGGGCGATGGGGGGGGCACCGGGGAGCTGTTTTTT
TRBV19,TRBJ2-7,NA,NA,CAAGTDYEQYF,TGTGCCGCAGGGACTGACTACGAGCAGTACTTC
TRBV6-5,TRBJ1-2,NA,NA,CASGEGGSGYTF,TGTGCCAGCGGAGAGGGGGGTAGTGGCTACACCTTC
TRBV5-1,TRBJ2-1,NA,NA,CASSVDPFLSNEQFF,TGCGCCAGCAGCGTCGACCCCTTCCTGTCCAATGAGCAGTTCTTC
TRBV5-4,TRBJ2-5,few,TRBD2,CASSLDLAGGETQYF,TGTGCCAGCAGCTTGGACCTAGCGGGAGGAGAGACCCAGTACTTC
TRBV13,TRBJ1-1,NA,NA,CASSHGEAEAFF,TGTGCCAGCAGCCACGGGGAGGCTGAAGCTTTCTTT
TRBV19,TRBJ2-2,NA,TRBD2,CASSGLAGVGTGELFF,TGTGCCAGTAGTGGGCTAGCGGGAGTCGGCACCGGGGAGCTGTTTTTT
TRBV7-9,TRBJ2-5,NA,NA,CASSTLETQYF,TGTGCCAGCAGCACCCTGGAGACCCAGTACTTC
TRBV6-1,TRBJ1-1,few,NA,CASSDAVGRRVEAFF,TGTGCCAGCAGTGATGCCGTGGGGCGCAGGGTTGAAGCTTTCTTT
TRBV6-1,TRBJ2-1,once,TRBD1,CASSAPPGQDSYNEQFF,TGTGCCAGCAGTGCGCCCCCGGGACAGGATTCCTACAATGAGCAGTTCTTC
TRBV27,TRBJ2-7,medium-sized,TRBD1,CASSYYRGNEQYF,TGTGCCAGCAGTTACTACAGGGGGAACGAGCAGTACTTC
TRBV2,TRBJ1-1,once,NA,CASSLIIGTVSTEAFF,TGTGCCAGCAGTCTAATTATCGGGACGGTGAGCACTGAAGCTTTCTTT
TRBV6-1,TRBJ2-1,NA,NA,CASSETLEAASYNEQFF,TGTGCCAGCAGTGAAACCCTGGAGGCGGCCTCCTACAATGAGCAGTTCTTC
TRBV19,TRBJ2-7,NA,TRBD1,CASSPGTGGYEQYF,TGTGCCAGTAGCCCCGGGACAGGGGGCTACGAGCAGTACTTC
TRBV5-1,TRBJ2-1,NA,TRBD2,CASSPGTSRDDEQFF,TGCGCCAGCAGCCCGGGGACTAGCCGCGACGATGAGCAGTTCTTC
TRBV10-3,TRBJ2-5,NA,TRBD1,CAISESRQGQATQYF,TGTGCCATCAGTGAGTCGCGACAGGGCCAAGCGACCCAGTACTTC
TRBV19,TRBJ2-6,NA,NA,CASSPGTHSGANVLTF,TGTGCCAGTAGTCCCGGGACACACTCTGGGGCCAACGTCCTGACTTTC